This T cell receptor (beta chain) was captured by sequencing in a study of high-grade serous ovarian cancer treatment subgroups. Study-level results: Different patients shared almost no repertoire; same-patient tumors shared roughly 0.11 to 0.85. Without spatial data, bulk sequencing limits insight into HGSC tumor diversity.

The V gene's germline CDR1 is MNHNY and CDR2 SVGAGI (reference sequence). This CDR3 is built from 13 residues. V was shortened by 4 bases and J by 10 bases, with 11 bases between the two germline ends. Tumor tissue was taken before any definitive surgery or chemotherapy was given. The protocol was immunoSEQ multiplex PCR, while the TCRdb copy is restricted to in-frame clones and leaves out a portion. The sample gives 30,000 or so clones, about 81% of which show up once; approximately 2.1% is in the top ten. As to this clone: Its antigen is still unknown.

Material for sequencing was tumor tissue. The chain uses TRBV6-6 and TRBJ2-6; possibly TRBD1 for D (6 bases). This receptor was identified in a human donor with high-grade serous ovarian cancer. CDR3 sequence: CASSFGQGNVLTF. The DNA for the CDR3 is TGTGCCAGCAGTTTCGGGCAGGGGAACGTCCTGACTTTC.